This T cell receptor beta chain was obtained from a study of blood T cells in healthy people across ages. Findings and caveats of the study: Getting older went along with TCR beta diversity per million T cells dropping roughly linearly. Donors of long life had a larger count of naive CD4+ cells and greater diversity than aged donors. Diversity estimates drawn from one million T cells were deemed underestimates.

A second PCR of 7 to 11 cycles used a sample-barcoded 5' primer and a J-beta primer mix. TCRdb independently ran MiXCR on the 5' RACE reads; one entry per CDR3 protein. Of 1.2 million to 1.5 million distinct CDR3 sequences listed, 40% to 50% were seen once; the top ten hold 6.5% to 10%. Aged roughly 6 to 90, donors were systemically healthy Caucasians from Russia. Comment on this clonotype: The antigen is not known.

The V gene's germline CDR1 is MNHEY and CDR2 SVGAGI. Trimming cost V 5 bases and J 3 bases; bases outside gene matches: 16. CDR3 length: 17 amino acids. The material sequenced was blood. The V and J genes are TRBV6-5 and TRBJ2-7, with 7 bases lining up with TRBD1. This sequence originates from a woman between 18 and 29 years old in good health. The CDR3 DNA follows: TGTGCCAGCAGTCACCGATCCCGACAGGGCAAACACTACGAGCAGTACTTC. This codes for CASSHRSRQGKHYEQYF.